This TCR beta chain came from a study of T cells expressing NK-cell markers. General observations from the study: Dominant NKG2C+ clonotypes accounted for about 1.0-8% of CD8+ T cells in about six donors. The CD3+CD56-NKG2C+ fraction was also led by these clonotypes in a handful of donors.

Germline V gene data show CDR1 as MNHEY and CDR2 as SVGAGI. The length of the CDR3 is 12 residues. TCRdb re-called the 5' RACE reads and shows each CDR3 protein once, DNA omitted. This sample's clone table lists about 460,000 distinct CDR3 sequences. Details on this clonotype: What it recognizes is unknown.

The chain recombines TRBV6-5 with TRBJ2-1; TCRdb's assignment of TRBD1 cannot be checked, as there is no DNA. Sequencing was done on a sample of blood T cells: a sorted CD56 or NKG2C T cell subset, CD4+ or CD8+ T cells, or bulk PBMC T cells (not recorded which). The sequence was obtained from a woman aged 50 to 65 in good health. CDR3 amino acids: CASSPRPGMGFF.